Below are 13 T cell receptor beta chains sequenced from a single sample in a study of blood T cell repertoires in COVID-19. The data were produced by immunoSEQ multiplex PCR, yet TCRdb's version contains in-frame clones alone and is incomplete. The top ten clones hold less than 9% of a sample with fewer than 80,000 clones, 80% to 95% of them seen once. Source material: peripheral blood. These receptors all come from a human donor in a cohort sampled during active COVID-19.

The chain joins TRBV7-8 to TRBJ1-1; D gene uncertain. Germline V gene data show CDR1 as SGHVS and CDR2 as FQNEAQ. V was cut by 5 bases and J by 5 bases, with 15 bases left in between. The CDR3 consists of 14 residues. CDR3 bases: TGTGCCAGCAGCATGGGAGCAAGGCTGACTGAAGCTTTCTTT. Residues: CASSMGARLTEAFF.

This clone came up once. J is TRBJ2-7 and V is TRBV29-1; the match to TRBD1 covers 10 bases. This CDR3 is 15 amino acids long. With 3 bases clipped from V and 2 bases from J, the junction kept 7 bases outside the gene matches. Germline V CDR1 and CDR2: SQVTM, ANQGSEA. This chain's CDR3 is CSVEAGTGAAYEQYF. The DNA for the CDR3 is TGCAGCGTTGAGGCCGGGACAGGGGCTGCCTACGAGCAGTACTTC.

The chain carries TRBV7-9 and TRBJ1-1; 7 bases are shared with TRBD1. With 6 bases clipped from V and 5 bases from J, the junction kept 12 bases outside the gene matches. In germline, CDR1 is SEHNR, CDR2 FQNEAQ (reference sequence). The CDR3 totals 15 residues. The CDR3 sequence is CASRPKPGGRTEAFF. Written as DNA, the CDR3 is TGTGCCAGCAGGCCTAAACCAGGGGGGAGGACTGAAGCTTTCTTT. The full variable domain, rest sourced from reference TRBV7-9 and TRBJ1-1, is DTGVSQNPRHKITKRGQNVTFRCDPISEHNRLYWYRQTLGQGPEFLTYFQNEAQLEKSRLLSDRFSAERPKGSFSTLEIQRTEQGDSAMYLCASRPKPGGRTEAFFGQGTRLTVV.

V is TRBV4-3 and J is TRBJ1-3, with D uncertain. The CDR3 totals 15 residues. CDR1 and CDR2 from the germline V gene are LGHNA and YSLEER. Trimming took 1 base from V and 0 from J, leaving 7 bases between them. Here the CDR3 DNA reads TGCGCCAGCAGCCAAGTCGGGTTCTCTGGAAACACCATATATTTT. Translated: CASSQVGFSGNTIYF.

The chain couples TRBV19 to TRBJ2-3; 8 positions match TRBD1. The CDR3 is 17 residues long. Looked up from germline, CDR1 is LNHDA and CDR2 is SQIVND (reference sequence). The trim removed 3 bases at V and 1 base at J, leaving 9 bases unmatched. CDR3 in amino acids: CASSIKTGGLGTDTQYF. CDR3 in DNA: TGTGCCAGTAGTATTAAAACAGGGGGTTTGGGCACAGATACGCAGTATTTT.

The V and J genes are TRBV7-2 and TRBJ2-3; TRBD2 is a possible D gene (7 bases). The CDR3 contains 19 residues. V was clipped by 5 bases and J by 1 base, with 25 bases between them. CDR1 and CDR2 from the germline V gene are SGHTA and FQGNSA. CDR3 DNA: TGTGCCAGCAGCCGTCGGGTTGAGGGGGGGGCCACCCGCACAGATACGCAGTATTTT. This translates into CASSRRVEGGATRTDTQYF.

The J gene is TRBJ1-4, the V gene TRBV3-1 (or the pseudogene TRBV3-2); TRBD1 matches 10 bases. Per the germline V gene, CDR1 is LGHDT and CDR2 is YNNKEL (reference sequence). J lost 3 bases, V lost 7 bases, and 8 bases had no gene match. The CDR3 has 16 residues. As DNA, the CDR3 is TGTGCCAGCAAGGGACAGGGGCTAATGGCTAATGAAAAACTGTTTTTT. As protein: CASKGQGLMANEKLFF.

The gene calls are TRBV2 and TRBJ2-1, with 8 bases fitting TRBD2. J was trimmed by 8 bases and V by 3 bases; bases with no gene match: 6. The CDR3 sequence is 14 residues long. The germline V gene encodes CDR1 SNHLY and CDR2 FYNNEI. CDR3 in DNA: TGTGCCAGCAGTGACGGGAGGGGATCCGATGAGCAGTTCTTC. It encodes CASSDGRGSDEQFF.

This chain uses TRBV18 with TRBJ1-2; tentative D call: TRBD1 (5 bases). Looked up from germline, CDR1 is KGHSH and CDR2 is LQKENI. V was cut by 5 bases and J by 5 bases, with 6 bases left in between. This CDR3 contains 11 residues. CDR3 sequence: CASSGGYGYTF. CDR3 DNA sequence: TGTGCCAGCTCAGGGGGGTATGGCTACACCTTC.

CDR3: CASSLSAGVQFF. The CDR3 DNA reads TGTGCCAGCAGTTTATCGGCAGGGGTCCAGTTCTTC. The rearrangement uses TRBV12-3 or TRBV12-4 and TRBJ2-1, with D tentatively TRBD1 (6 bases). V was pared by 2 bases and J by 13 bases, with 12 bases between. This CDR3 is built from 12 residues.

The chain carries TRBV28 and TRBJ2-7, with TRBD1 matching over 7 bases. This CDR3 has 12 amino acids. J gave up 7 bases and V 7 bases, and 7 bases lay outside the gene matches. Germline CDR1 and CDR2: MDHEN and SYDVKM. CDR3: CASNDRVGEQYF. The CDR3 bases are TGTGCCAGCAACGACAGGGTGGGGGAGCAGTACTTC.

The genes are TRBV28 and TRBJ2-6; D is ambiguous. CDR3 length equals 12 residues. With 8 bases removed from V and 0 bases from J, the gap between germline ends came to 2 bases. The germline gives CDR1 MDHEN, CDR2 SYDVKM. In DNA form, the CDR3 reads TGTGCCAGCCACTCTGGGGCCAACGTCCTGACTTTC. Translated: CASHSGANVLTF.

CDR3 bases: TGTGCCAGTAGTTCAGCGACTAGCGGGGGGGCCACAGATACGCAGTATTTT. Its translation: CASSSATSGGATDTQYF. The chain employs TRBV19 and TRBJ2-3, with 14 bases fitting TRBD2. Germline CDR1 LNHDA, CDR2 SQIVND (reference sequence). The CDR3 loop spans 17 amino acids. Trimming removed 5 bases from V and 2 bases from J; junction bases left unmatched: 6.